These T cell receptor beta chains were read from a single sample in a study of T cell changes during pregnancy in multiple sclerosis. Profiled with immunoSEQ multiplex PCR; TCRdb holds only in-frame clones, not every one. The sample comprises tens of thousands of clones, 90% to 95% of which are singletons, and 0.7% rests with the top ten. Specimen: peripheral blood, collected in the third trimester of pregnancy. These receptor sequences come from a female donor in good health, enrolled as a control in a pregnancy study. Each CDR3 is given with its conserved first and last residue. The order of the fields is J gene, D gene, V gene, clone size, CDR3 protein, CDR3 DNA. A D gene is named only where the DNA matches it firmly. Only some rows state a clone size, as once, few, many or a class for expanded clones.

J: TRBJ1-1; D: -; V: TRBV28; size: -; CDR3: CASSLEFANTEAFF; DNA: TGTGCCAGCAGTTTAGAGTTCGCCAACACTGAAGCTTTCTTT
J: TRBJ2-1; D: TRBD2; V: TRBV19; size: once; CDR3: CASSISGTSGEINEQFF; DNA: TGTGCCAGTAGTATAAGTGGGACTAGCGGGGAGATCAATGAGCAGTTCTTC
J: TRBJ1-1; D: -; V: TRBV4-3; size: -; CDR3: CASSQEPRETEAFF; DNA: TGCGCCAGCAGCCAAGAGCCCAGGGAAACTGAAGCTTTCTTT
J: TRBJ2-7; D: TRBD2; V: TRBV7-9; size: -; CDR3: CASSTRTSGGHQQYF; DNA: TGTGCCAGCAGCACCAGGACTAGCGGGGGCCACCAGCAGTACTTC
J: TRBJ2-1; D: -; V: TRBV28; size: -; CDR3: CASSLSGNPYNEQFF; DNA: TGTGCCAGCAGTTTATCAGGGAACCCCTACAATGAGCAGTTCTTC
J: TRBJ1-2; D: -; V: TRBV6-1; size: -; CDR3: CASSEARGIYGYTF; DNA: TGTGCCAGCAGTGAAGCCCGGGGGATCTATGGCTACACCTTC
J: TRBJ1-1; D: -; V: TRBV5-6; size: -; CDR3: CASGGLANTEAFF; DNA: TGTGCCAGCGGCGGGCTCGCGAACACTGAAGCTTTCTTT
J: TRBJ2-1; D: TRBD2; V: TRBV9; size: -; CDR3: CASSPAGLDFGEQFF; DNA: TGTGCCAGCAGCCCAGCGGGACTAGATTTCGGTGAGCAGTTCTTC
J: TRBJ1-1; D: -; V: TRBV19; size: -; CDR3: CASSRDISTEAFF; DNA: TGTGCCAGTAGTAGGGACATAAGCACTGAAGCTTTCTTT
J: TRBJ1-6; D: TRBD1; V: TRBV19; size: -; CDR3: CATRAQGAGSPLHF; DNA: TGTGCCACCCGGGCGCAGGGGGCGGGTTCACCCCTCCACTTT
J: TRBJ2-7; D: -; V: TRBV7-2; size: -; CDR3: CASSLGGRLFGQRVYEQYF; DNA: TGTGCCAGCAGCTTAGGGGGACGGCTCTTTGGCCAGCGGGTCTACGAGCAGTACTTC
J: TRBJ1-6; D: -; V: TRBV5-6; size: -; CDR3: CASSLGGGFGNSPLHF; DNA: TGTGCCAGCAGCTTGGGCGGGGGCTTTGGTAATTCACCCCTCCACTTT
J: TRBJ2-7; D: -; V: TRBV28; size: once; CDR3: CASKGGQVQTYEQYF; DNA: TGTGCCAGCAAGGGAGGTCAGGTGCAAACCTACGAGCAGTACTTC
J: TRBJ2-3; D: -; V: TRBV25-1; size: -; CDR3: CASSEEAALHSTDTQYF; DNA: TGTGCCAGCAGTGAAGAGGCGGCCTTACATAGCACAGATACGCAGTATTTT
J: TRBJ2-3; D: -; V: TRBV5-1; size: -; CDR3: CASSSPGGSTDTQYF; DNA: TGCGCCAGCAGCTCTCCCGGGGGTAGCACAGATACGCAGTATTTT
J: TRBJ2-5; D: -; V: TRBV7-7; size: -; CDR3: CASSLVRGETQYF; DNA: TGTGCCAGCAGCTTAGTCAGGGGTGAGACCCAGTACTTC
J: TRBJ1-1; D: TRBD1; V: TRBV6-1; size: -; CDR3: CASSVPLQGASTEAFF; DNA: TGTGCCAGCAGTGTCCCTCTACAGGGGGCGTCCACTGAAGCTTTCTTT
J: TRBJ2-2; D: -; V: TRBV29-1; size: -; CDR3: CSVERGGRTGELFF; DNA: TGCAGCGTTGAAAGAGGGGGTCGCACCGGGGAGCTGTTTTTT
J: TRBJ2-1; D: -; V: TRBV6-1; size: once; CDR3: CASSGRDYNEQFF; DNA: TGTGCCAGCAGTGGGCGGGACTACAATGAGCAGTTCTTC
J: TRBJ2-2; D: -; V: TRBV10-1; size: -; CDR3: CAWYRVAGELFF; DNA: TGCGCCTGGTACAGGGTGGCCGGGGAGCTGTTTTTT
J: TRBJ1-1; D: TRBD1; V: TRBV15; size: -; CDR3: CATSGVGTGEKEAFF; DNA: TGTGCCACCAGCGGGGTCGGGACAGGGGAGAAAGAAGCTTTCTTT
J: TRBJ1-2; D: TRBD1; V: TRBV5-1; size: -; CDR3: CASSQGQGRNYGYTF; DNA: TGCGCCAGCAGTCAGGGACAGGGTCGTAACTATGGCTACACCTTC
J: TRBJ1-1; D: -; V: TRBV6-1; size: -; CDR3: CASSGDINTEAFF; DNA: TGTGCCAGCAGCGGTGACATAAACACTGAAGCTTTCTTT
J: TRBJ2-7; D: -; V: TRBV18; size: -; CDR3: CASSPFDGAYEQYF; DNA: TGTGCCAGCTCACCATTCGACGGAGCCTACGAGCAGTACTTC
J: TRBJ1-4; D: TRBD1; V: TRBV10-1; size: -; CDR3: CASSEGGQGAGEKLFF; DNA: TGCGCCAGCAGTGAAGGCGGACAGGGCGCGGGAGAAAAACTGTTTTTT
J: TRBJ2-7; D: -; V: TRBV7-2; size: -; CDR3: CASSLGSQGFSYEQYF; DNA: TGTGCCAGCAGCTTAGGATCGCAGGGATTCTCCTACGAGCAGTACTTC
J: TRBJ1-1; D: TRBD1; V: TRBV6-4; size: -; CDR3: CASSKVGQIGTEAFF; DNA: TGTGCCAGCAGTAAAGTGGGACAGATCGGGACTGAAGCTTTCTTT
J: TRBJ2-5; D: -; V: TRBV25-1; size: -; CDR3: CASHREETQYF; DNA: TGTGCCAGCCACAGGGAAGAGACCCAGTACTTC
J: TRBJ2-7; D: -; V: TRBV6-1; size: -; CDR3: CASSERTAYEQYF; DNA: TGTGCCAGCAGTGAGCGGACAGCCTACGAGCAGTACTTC
J: TRBJ2-3; D: TRBD2; V: TRBV6-4; size: -; CDR3: CASSDSGAGGPDTQYF; DNA: TGTGCCAGCAGTGACTCGGGGGCGGGAGGGCCGGATACGCAGTATTTT
J: TRBJ2-4; D: -; V: TRBV5-1; size: once; CDR3: CAQRRQGQVTAKNIQYF; DNA: TGCGCCCAGCGTCGGCAGGGCCAGGTTACGGCCAAAAACATTCAGTACTTC
J: TRBJ1-1; D: TRBD1; V: TRBV18; size: -; CDR3: CASSRARGQGHTEAFF; DNA: TGTGCCAGCTCCCGAGCCAGGGGACAGGGTCACACTGAAGCTTTCTTT
J: TRBJ2-3; D: TRBD2; V: TRBV27; size: -; CDR3: CASSFRGLAGGGDTQYF; DNA: TGTGCCAGCAGTTTCCGCGGACTAGCGGGTGGAGGAGATACGCAGTATTTT
J: TRBJ2-3; D: -; V: TRBV7-2; size: -; CDR3: CASSFQDTQYF; DNA: TGTGCCAGCAGCTTTCAAGATACGCAGTATTTT
J: TRBJ1-6; D: -; V: TRBV7-8; size: -; CDR3: CASSSRHEGPNSPLHF; DNA: TGTGCCAGCAGCTCCCGTCACGAGGGCCCTAATTCACCCCTCCACTTT
J: TRBJ2-7; D: TRBD1; V: TRBV7-2; size: once; CDR3: CASSLSTGAEQYF; DNA: TGTGCCAGCAGCTTATCCACAGGGGCCGAGCAGTACTTC
J: TRBJ1-1; D: TRBD1; V: TRBV5-1; size: -; CDR3: CASSARTGAVNTEAFF; DNA: TGCGCCAGCAGCGCCCGGACAGGGGCCGTTAACACTGAAGCTTTCTTT
J: TRBJ2-2; D: -; V: TRBV7-9; size: -; CDR3: CASSHTRSSGELFF; DNA: TGTGCCAGCAGCCATACGCGTTCAAGCGGGGAGCTGTTTTTT
J: TRBJ2-7; D: -; V: TRBV14; size: -; CDR3: CASSQGITGSFGREQYF; DNA: TGTGCCAGCAGCCAAGGGATAACAGGAAGTTTTGGTCGGGAGCAGTACTTC
J: TRBJ2-1; D: -; V: TRBV28; size: -; CDR3: CASSPEGHNEQFF; DNA: TGTGCCAGCAGTCCCGAGGGCCACAATGAGCAGTTCTTC
J: TRBJ2-7; D: -; V: TRBV2; size: -; CDR3: CASSADFVYEQYF; DNA: TGTGCCAGCAGTGCAGATTTCGTCTACGAGCAGTACTTC
J: TRBJ1-1; D: TRBD1; V: TRBV29-1; size: -; CDR3: CSVEDTGGRTEAFF; DNA: TGCAGCGTTGAAGATACAGGGGGACGCACTGAAGCTTTCTTT
J: TRBJ1-4; D: -; V: TRBV5-8; size: -; CDR3: CASTLGRDTLEKLFF; DNA: TGTGCCAGCACCCTTGGTCGGGACACCCTTGAAAAACTGTTTTTT
J: TRBJ2-2; D: -; V: TRBV4-2; size: -; CDR3: CASSQDPGVTGELFF; DNA: TGTGCCAGCAGCCAAGATCCGGGGGTCACCGGGGAGCTGTTTTTT
J: TRBJ2-3; D: TRBD2; V: TRBV5-8; size: once; CDR3: CASSHTRLAINTDTQYF; DNA: TGTGCCAGCAGCCACACAAGACTAGCCATAAACACAGATACGCAGTATTTT
J: TRBJ1-1; D: -; V: TRBV27; size: -; CDR3: CASSFSIFTEAFF; DNA: TGTGCCAGCAGTTTTTCTATTTTCACTGAAGCTTTCTTT
J: TRBJ1-1; D: -; V: TRBV28; size: -; CDR3: CASSLAGTGLPEAFF; DNA: TGTGCCAGCAGTTTGGCCGGGACTGGGCTCCCTGAAGCTTTCTTT
J: TRBJ2-2; D: -; V: TRBV27; size: -; CDR3: CASSLGAGTGELFF; DNA: TGTGCCAGCAGTTTAGGAGCGGGCACCGGGGAGCTGTTTTTT
J: TRBJ1-5; D: -; V: TRBV28; size: -; CDR3: CASSSPNRVRWPQHF; DNA: TGTGCCAGCAGTTCGCCGAACAGGGTACGTTGGCCCCAGCATTTT
J: TRBJ2-3; D: TRBD1; V: TRBV5-1; size: -; CDR3: CASSHDRAASDTQYF; DNA: TGCGCCAGCAGCCATGACAGGGCGGCCTCAGATACGCAGTATTTT
J: TRBJ2-3; D: TRBD2; V: TRBV7-8; size: -; CDR3: CASSLARSGEKDTQYF; DNA: TGTGCCAGCAGCTTAGCGCGGAGCGGGGAAAAAGATACGCAGTATTTT
J: TRBJ2-1; D: TRBD2; V: TRBV28; size: -; CDR3: CASSPRTSRPPHEQFF; DNA: TGTGCCAGCAGTCCCCGGACTAGCAGGCCACCACATGAGCAGTTCTTC
J: TRBJ2-3; D: TRBD1; V: TRBV7-2; size: -; CDR3: CASKKTGGRSTDTQYF; DNA: TGTGCCAGCAAGAAAACAGGGGGTCGGAGCACAGATACGCAGTATTTT
J: TRBJ2-5; D: TRBD2; V: TRBV30; size: once; CDR3: CAWSPYRQETSGRALKTQYF; DNA: TGTGCCTGGAGTCCCTACCGCCAGGAAACTAGCGGGAGGGCCCTAAAGACCCAGTACTTC
J: TRBJ1-4; D: -; V: TRBV19; size: -; CDR3: CASSIGAEKLFF; DNA: TGTGCCAGTAGTATAGGGGCTGAAAAACTGTTTTTT
J: TRBJ2-3; D: -; V: TRBV27; size: -; CDR3: CASTQLYSTDTQYF; DNA: TGTGCCAGCACCCAACTTTATAGCACAGATACGCAGTATTTT
J: TRBJ1-4; D: TRBD1; V: TRBV2; size: -; CDR3: CASTLPGTGDEKLFF; DNA: TGTGCCAGCACCCTTCCCGGGACAGGAGACGAAAAACTGTTTTTT